This T cell receptor beta chain was identified during a study of T cell responses to AZD1222 COVID-19 vaccine. Concerning this clone itself: Its cognate antigen is unknown.

Overall study findings and caveats: Among those given AZD1222, only six were seropositive at baseline.

V shed 7 bases, J shed 7 bases, and the junction held 12 bases outside the gene matches. The length of the CDR3 is 15 residues. Per germline, CDR1 KGHDR and CDR2 SFDVKD. Measured with immunoSEQ multiplex PCR; TCRdb has only the in-frame clones, and not every one. The sample has roughly 180,000 clones; approximately 89% are singletons. The source was peripheral blood, collected 28 days after the second AZD1222 dose. The chain uses TRBV24-1 and TRBJ2-5, with TRBD1 matching 9 bases. This TCR was sampled from an adult who received the AZD1222 COVID-19 vaccine. This CDR3 is CATSQGQGPRVTQYF. The DNA for the CDR3 is TGTGCCACCAGCCAAGGACAGGGGCCCAGGGTGACCCAGTACTTC.